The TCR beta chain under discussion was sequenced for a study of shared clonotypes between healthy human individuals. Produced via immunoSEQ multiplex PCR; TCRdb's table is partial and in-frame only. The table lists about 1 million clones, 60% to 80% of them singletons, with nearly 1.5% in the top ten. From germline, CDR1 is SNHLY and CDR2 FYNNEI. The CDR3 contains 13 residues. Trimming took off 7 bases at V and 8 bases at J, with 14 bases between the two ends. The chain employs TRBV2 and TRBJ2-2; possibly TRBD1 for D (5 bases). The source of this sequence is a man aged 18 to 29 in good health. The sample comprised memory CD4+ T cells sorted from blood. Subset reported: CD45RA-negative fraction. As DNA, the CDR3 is TGTGCCAGCAAGTTGGGGCTGGCTGGGGAGCTGTTTTTT. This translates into CASKLGLAGELFF.